Shown below are 13 T cell receptor beta chains from a single sample sequenced in a study of PD-L1 blockade in urothelial cancer. Time point of the sample: pretreatment peripheral blood. The data were produced by immunoSEQ multiplex PCR, yet TCRdb's version contains in-frame clones alone and is incomplete. The table has about 50,000 clones, 79% seen once. Sequencing used PBMCs, obtained around atezolizumab (anti-PD-L1) treatment. These TCRs come from a man between 65 and 79 years old with urothelial cancer.

The chain is built from TRBV27 and TRBJ2-7; 10 bases line up with TRBD2. The germline V gene encodes CDR1 MNHEY and CDR2 SMNVEV (reference sequence). This CDR3 has 15 residues. This CDR3 reads CKGDSGRPGPYEQYF. In nucleotides, the CDR3 is TGTAAAGGAGATAGCGGGAGGCCCGGGCCCTACGAGCAGTACTTC.

V gene TRBV11-3 combines with J gene TRBJ2-5; D is ambiguous. The CDR3 has 14 residues. Looked up from germline, CDR1 is SGHNT and CDR2 is YENEEA. V was clipped by 5 bases and J by 4 bases, with 14 bases between them. The CDR3 coding sequence is TGTGCCAGCAGCCGCCTGGGCCCCGGAGAGACCCAGTACTTC. It specifies CASSRLGPGETQYF. The variable domain in full, with the rest retrieved from reference TRBV11-3 and TRBJ2-5, is EAGVVQSPRYKIIEKKQPVAFWCNPISGHNTLYWYLQNLGQGPELLIRYENEEAVDDSQLPKDRFSAERLKGVDSTLKIQPAELGDSAVYLCASSRLGPGETQYFGPGTRLLVL.

DNA for the CDR3: TGCGCCAGCAGCTTGGCGGGATTATACTACGAGCAGTACTTC. Encoded protein: CASSLAGLYYEQYF. The rearrangement uses TRBV5-1 and TRBJ2-7, with a possible D match to TRBD2 (5 bases). Trimming left V 0 bases short and J 3 bases short, with 10 bases between. The germline V gene has CDR1 SGHRS and CDR2 YFSETQ. The CDR3 spans 14 residues.

V usage is TRBV7-8 and J usage is TRBJ2-7; TRBD1 might be the D (6 bases). Germline loops: CDR1 SGHVS, CDR2 FQNEAQ. The CDR3 consists of 15 residues. V lost 5 bases and J lost 11, with 25 bases in between. The CDR3 spells CASSPLIPDRPGEYF. In DNA form, the CDR3 reads TGTGCCAGCAGCCCTTTAATCCCTGACAGGCCAGGGGAGTACTTC.

The chain links TRBV6-4 to TRBJ2-2, with 7 bases matching TRBD1. The CDR3 spans 15 residues. CDR1 is MRHNA, CDR2 SNTAGT, per germline. With 3 bases clipped from V and 4 bases from J, the junction kept 5 bases outside the gene matches. CDR3 in amino acids: CASSEQGSGTGELFF. CDR3 sequence (DNA): TGTGCCAGCAGTGAACAGGGGTCCGGCACCGGGGAGCTGTTTTTT.

V gene TRBV28 combines with J gene TRBJ1-4, with a tentative D call TRBD1 (6 bases). There are 14 residues in the CDR3. Per the germline V gene, CDR1 is MDHEN and CDR2 is SYDVKM. The germline V and J ends were trimmed by 3 bases and 7 bases, with 12 bases remaining between them. The CDR3, as DNA: TGTGCCAGCAGTTTTGGGGGCCCAACTGAAAAACTGTTTTTT. This translates into CASSFGGPTEKLFF.

This clone was recorded only once. J is TRBJ2-3 and V is TRBV20-1; no clear D gene. Looked up from germline, CDR1 is DFQATT and CDR2 is SNEGSKA (reference sequence). The CDR3 sequence is 11 residues long. The germline V and J ends were trimmed by 4 bases and 2 bases, with 4 bases remaining between them. DNA for the CDR3: TGCAGTGCTACTTACACAGATACGCAGTATTTT. Translated: CSATYTDTQYF.

This clone was counted once. This rearrangement joins TRBV4-1 to TRBJ2-7; D might be TRBD2 (6 bases). The CDR3 loop spans 17 amino acids. V lost 1 base to trimming and J lost 0 bases, with 16 bases between them. Germline V lookup: CDR1 MGHRA, CDR2 YSYEKL. CDR3 in DNA: TGCGCCAGCAGCCAAGGTTCGGCGGGGTATCCCTCCTACGAGCAGTACTTC. This translates into CASSQGSAGYPSYEQYF.

The sample holds one count of this clone. The V and J genes are TRBV30 and TRBJ2-3; TRBD2 agrees at 13 bases. Trimming at V came to 3 bases and at J to 5 bases, leaving 8 bases not matched to a gene. Looked up from germline, CDR1 is GTSNPN and CDR2 is SVGIG (reference sequence). This CDR3 has 16 amino acids. The CDR3 reads CAWRGGTSGTGDTQYF. The CDR3 bases are TGTGCCTGGAGGGGGGGGACTAGCGGGACGGGAGATACGCAGTATTTT.

The chain joins TRBV7-9 to TRBJ2-2; 9 nucleotides line up with TRBD1. The length of the CDR3 is 17 residues. Germline CDR1 reads SEHNR; CDR2 reads FQNEAQ (reference sequence). V dropped 6 bases and J dropped 5; count of bases not matched to a gene: 13. As DNA, the CDR3 is TGTGCCAGCAGTACCGTCCCGGGACAGGGAGTTACCGGGGAGCTGTTTTTT. Its protein is CASSTVPGQGVTGELFF.

The chain links TRBV5-4 to TRBJ2-7; 15 bases fit TRBD2. The CDR3 spans 19 residues. Germline V gene sequence: CDR1 SGHNT, CDR2 YYREEE (reference sequence). V was pared by 4 bases and J by 2 bases, with 13 bases of the junction left unmatched. CDR3 coding DNA: TGTGCCAGCAGCGGATCACCGGGACTAGCGGGAGGTGCTGCCTACGAGCAGTACTTC. Residues: CASSGSPGLAGGAAYEQYF.

The CDR3 is CASSLTGGKYEQYF. In nucleotides, the CDR3 is TGTGCCAGTAGTTTGACAGGGGGGAAGTACGAGCAGTACTTC. The rearrangement joins TRBV19 to TRBJ2-7; 9 positions agree with TRBD1. Germline trimming cut 5 bases from V and 4 bases from J; bases unmatched to any gene: 6. This CDR3 contains 14 residues. Germline CDR1 and CDR2: LNHDA and SQIVND (reference sequence). Based on the CDR3 plus reference TRBV19 and TRBJ2-7, the full variable domain is DGGITQSPKYLFRKEGQNVTLSCEQNLNHDAMYWYRQDPGQGLRLIYYSQIVNDFQKGDIAEGYSVSREKKESFPLTVTSAQKNPTAFYLCASSLTGGKYEQYFGPGTRLTVT.

This chain connects TRBV5-1 to TRBJ2-6; TRBD1 agrees at 9 bases. Germline V gene lookup returns CDR1 SGHRS and CDR2 YFSETQ. The CDR3 is made up of 18 amino acids. The V segment lost 4 bases and the J segment 4 bases; nucleotides outside the gene matches: 12. For the CDR3, the DNA is TGCGCCAGCAGCCCCTTCCGGGACAGGGTCTTGGGGGCCAACGTCCTGACTTTC. Translating it yields CASSPFRDRVLGANVLTF.